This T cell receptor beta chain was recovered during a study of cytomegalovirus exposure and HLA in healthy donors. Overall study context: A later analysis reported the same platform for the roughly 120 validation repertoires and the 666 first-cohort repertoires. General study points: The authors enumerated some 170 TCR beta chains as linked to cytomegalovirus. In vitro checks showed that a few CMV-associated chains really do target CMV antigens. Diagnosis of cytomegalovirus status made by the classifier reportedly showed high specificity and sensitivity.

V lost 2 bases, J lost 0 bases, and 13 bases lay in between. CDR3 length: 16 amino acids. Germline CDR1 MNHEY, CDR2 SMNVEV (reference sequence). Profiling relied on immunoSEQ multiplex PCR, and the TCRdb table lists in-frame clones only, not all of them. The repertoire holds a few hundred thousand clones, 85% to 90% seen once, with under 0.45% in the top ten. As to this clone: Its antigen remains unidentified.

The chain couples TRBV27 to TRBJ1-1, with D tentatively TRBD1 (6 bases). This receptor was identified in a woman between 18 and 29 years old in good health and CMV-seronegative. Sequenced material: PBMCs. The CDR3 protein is CASSLPGDGVNTEAFF. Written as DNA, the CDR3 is TGTGCCAGCAGTTTACCAGGGGACGGCGTGAACACTGAAGCTTTCTTT.